This passage covers 11 T cell receptor beta chains from one sample sequenced in a study of cytomegalovirus exposure and HLA in healthy donors. The study ran its PCR with 60 Vbeta and 13 Jbeta primers. The assay was immunoSEQ multiplex PCR, and TCRdb's table has in-frame clones only and misses some. The repertoire holds 150,000 to 200,000 clones, with 60% to 85% as singletons. Sequencing was performed on PBMCs. These receptor sequences come from a woman aged 40 to 50 in good health and CMV-seronegative.

This clone was found once. The chain uses TRBV2 and TRBJ2-1, with 10 bases that match TRBD2. The germline V gene encodes CDR1 SNHLY and CDR2 FYNNEI. The CDR3 is 15 residues long. Trimming cost V 6 bases and J 2 bases; bases outside gene matches: 4. The CDR3 DNA reads TGTGCCAGCAGCGTTGGACTAGCGGCCTACAATGAGCAGTTCTTC. The encoded protein is CASSVGLAAYNEQFF.

The chain has TRBV5-4 and TRBJ2-7; 11 positions agree with TRBD2. The V gene's germline CDR1 is SGHNT and CDR2 YYREEE (reference sequence). Trimming took 4 bases from V and 3 from J; bases not matched to a gene: 6. The CDR3 length is 15 residues. This chain's CDR3 is CASSSGLAGSYEQYF. CDR3 sequence (DNA): TGTGCCAGCAGCAGTGGACTAGCGGGTAGCTACGAGCAGTACTTC.

The chain recombines TRBV28 with TRBJ2-2; D gene uncertain. CDR1 is MDHEN and CDR2 is SYDVKM in the germline V gene. Trimming removed 8 bases from V and 7 bases from J, with 17 bases in between. This CDR3 contains 14 residues. CDR3 coding DNA: TGTGCCAGCTCGGGTTATCGTGAGGTCGGGGAGCTGTTTTTT. Protein product: CASSGYREVGELFF.

The rearrangement joins TRBV9 to TRBJ1-2; 8 bases are shared with TRBD1. J gave up 4 bases and V 0 bases, and 5 bases lay outside the gene matches. Looked up from germline, CDR1 is SGDLS and CDR2 is YYNGEE. The CDR3 is 15 residues long. CDR3 in amino acids: CASSVDQGAGYGYTF. CDR3 nucleotides: TGTGCCAGCAGCGTAGATCAGGGGGCAGGCTATGGCTACACCTTC.

The chain couples TRBV30 to TRBJ1-1; possibly TRBD1 for D (5 bases). The V and J ends lost 5 bases and 3 bases respectively, with 13 bases between them. Looked up from germline, CDR1 is GTSNPN and CDR2 is SVGIG (reference sequence). The CDR3 runs to 13 residues. The CDR3 coding sequence is TGTGCCTGGGACCCGCAGGGCTACACTGAAGCTTTCTTT. Protein: CAWDPQGYTEAFF.

This clone was counted between two and nine times. The V call is TRBV6-5, the J call TRBJ2-4; maybe TRBD1 (5 bases). The V gene lost 6 bases and the J gene lost 9 bases, with 9 bases spanning the gap. Germline V gene sequence: CDR1 MNHEY, CDR2 SVGAGI. The CDR3 runs 11 residues. In DNA form, the CDR3 reads TGTGCCAGCAGACAGGAAGCCATTCAGTACTTC. Translating it yields CASRQEAIQYF.

The chain is built from TRBV18 and TRBJ2-7; 9 bases align to TRBD2. Germline V gives CDR1 KGHSH, CDR2 LQKENI. The CDR3 consists of 15 residues. The V segment lost 6 bases and the J segment 7 bases; nucleotides outside the gene matches: 13. The CDR3 is CASSLESGRLGEQYV. The CDR3 nucleotides read TGTGCCAGCTCTTTAGAGAGCGGGAGGTTGGGAGAGCAGTACGTC.

The V gene is TRBV18, the J gene TRBJ1-2; D unresolved. V lost 3 bases and J 4 bases, leaving 18 bases between the germline ends. Germline CDR1 and CDR2: KGHSH and LQKENI. The CDR3 contains 16 residues. CDR3 amino acids: CASSPSGGDPVYGYTF. CDR3 coding DNA: TGTGCCAGCTCACCCTCGGGCGGGGATCCTGTCTATGGCTACACCTTC.

V usage is TRBV7-8 and J usage is TRBJ2-5; D is ambiguous. Per the germline V gene, CDR1 is SGHVS and CDR2 is FQNEAQ. The ends were cut back, 1 base at V and 4 bases at J, with 13 bases in the middle. The CDR3 length is 15 residues. The CDR3 protein is CASSLGRLRRETQYF. The CDR3 nucleotides are TGTGCCAGCAGCTTAGGCAGATTAAGGAGAGAGACCCAGTACTTC.

This chain links TRBV10-3 with TRBJ2-7; D call uncertain. V was trimmed by 4 bases and J by 5 bases, leaving 12 bases between them. The CDR3 has 13 residues. In germline, CDR1 is ENHRY, CDR2 SYGVKD. The chain's CDR3 is CAISVNSHDEQYF. CDR3 nucleotide sequence: TGTGCCATCAGTGTGAACAGCCACGACGAGCAGTACTTC.

This chain links TRBV5-1 with TRBJ2-2; the match to TRBD2 covers 7 bases. The ends lost 3 bases at V and 1 base at J; junction bases unmatched: 3. In germline, CDR1 is SGHRS, CDR2 YFSETQ. The CDR3 covers 15 residues. The CDR3 protein is CASSWAGENTGELFF. CDR3 nucleotide sequence: TGCGCCAGCAGCTGGGCGGGGGAGAACACCGGGGAGCTGTTTTTT.